This is a list of T cell receptor beta chains from one sample in a study of shared clonotypes between healthy human individuals. The data were produced by immunoSEQ multiplex PCR, yet TCRdb's version contains in-frame clones alone and is incomplete. The sample shows about 110,000 clones, roughly two thirds of them seen only once. The specimen sequenced was memory CD8+ T cells sorted from blood. These receptors originate from a woman in her 30s in good health. Each CDR3 is given with its conserved first and last residue. Fields, in order: V gene, J gene, CDR3 protein.

>TRBV6-4|TRBJ2-7
CASSHTTGTVYEQYF
>TRBV5-1|TRBJ2-5
CASSRIGGLETQYF
>TRBV15|TRBJ1-4
CATSRGGQGREKLFF
>TRBV6-1|TRBJ2-7
CASRFTSSGSYEQYF
>TRBV15|TRBJ2-3
CATSRDVEGADTQYF
>TRBV6-1|TRBJ2-7
CASSWDRGEQYF
>TRBV7-8|TRBJ2-7
CASSFPGHGPYEQYF
>TRBV4-2|TRBJ2-7
CASSQGLALTYEQYF
>TRBV14|TRBJ2-7
CASSRLDHEQYF
>TRBV6-5|TRBJ1-1
CASSSTVQEAFF
>TRBV2|TRBJ2-7
CASRWAGGLNSYEQYF
>TRBV11-2|TRBJ1-5
CASSLRFNQPQHF
>TRBV19|TRBJ2-7
CASERQGTNEQYF
>TRBV7-8|TRBJ2-7
CASSLGYSYEQYF
>TRBV27|TRBJ2-3
CASSLWAGTSTDTQYF
>TRBV28|TRBJ1-5
CASSGPRETNQPQHF
>TRBV2|TRBJ1-4
CASKPVQAGDEKLFF
>TRBV6-6|TRBJ2-7
CASSLTLDLRLEQYF